The source of this TCR beta chain is a study of patients and donors after allogeneic stem cell transplantation. Using its own MiXCR run on the RT-PCR reads, TCRdb lists one record per CDR3 protein. The sample lists about 410,000 distinct CDR3 sequences, around 16% occurring once. CDR3 length: 12 amino acids. The germline V gene encodes CDR1 MNHEY and CDR2 SVGAGI. The V and J ends lost 6 bases and 6 bases respectively, with 9 bases between them. The rearrangement uses TRBV6-5 and TRBJ2-1; D unclear. This TCR was sampled from a human donor who was either an allogeneic HSCT recipient or a stem cell or donor lymphocyte infusion donor (not recorded which). It is not recorded whose cells these are; they may come from a transplant donor. The sequenced sample was blood, either unsorted or a sorted T cell fraction (not recorded which). The CDR3 here is CASSNYVNEQFF. DNA for the CDR3: TGTGCCAGCAGCAACTACGTCAATGAGCAGTTCTTC.